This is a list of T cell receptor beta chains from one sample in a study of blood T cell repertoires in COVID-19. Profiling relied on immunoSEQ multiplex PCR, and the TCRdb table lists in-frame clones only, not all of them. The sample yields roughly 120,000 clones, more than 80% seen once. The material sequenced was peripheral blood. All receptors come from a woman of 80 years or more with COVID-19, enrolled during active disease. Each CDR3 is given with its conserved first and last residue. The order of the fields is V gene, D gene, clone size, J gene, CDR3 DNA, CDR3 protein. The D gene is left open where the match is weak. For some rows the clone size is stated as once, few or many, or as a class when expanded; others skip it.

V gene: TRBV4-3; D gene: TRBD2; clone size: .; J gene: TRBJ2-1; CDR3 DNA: TGCGCCAGCAGCCAGTGGGAGGGGTACAATGAGCAGTTCTTC; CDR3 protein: CASSQWEGYNEQFF
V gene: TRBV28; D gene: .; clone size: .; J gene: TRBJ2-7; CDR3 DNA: TGTGCCAGCACCCGGGGGAGCTCCTACGAGCAGTACTTC; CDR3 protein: CASTRGSSYEQYF
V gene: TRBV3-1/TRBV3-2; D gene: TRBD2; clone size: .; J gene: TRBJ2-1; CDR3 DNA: TGTGCCAGCAGCCAAGACTTAGCGGGAGGGGGGGATGAGCAGTTCTTC; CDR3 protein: CASSQDLAGGGDEQFF
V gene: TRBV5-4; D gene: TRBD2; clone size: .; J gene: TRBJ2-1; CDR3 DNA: TGTGCCAGCAGCAAACCGGGACTAGAGGACAATGAGCAGTTCTTC; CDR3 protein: CASSKPGLEDNEQFF
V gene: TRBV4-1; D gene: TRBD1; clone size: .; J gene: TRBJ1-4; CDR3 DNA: TGCGCCAGCAGCCACATACAGGGGGCACGGGAAAAACTGTTTTTT; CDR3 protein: CASSHIQGAREKLFF
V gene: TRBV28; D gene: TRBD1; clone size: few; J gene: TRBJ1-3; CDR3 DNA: TGTGCCAGCAGTTTCAACGGGGGACAGGGGCAATTTGCTGGAAACACCATATATTTT; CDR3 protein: CASSFNGGQGQFAGNTIYF
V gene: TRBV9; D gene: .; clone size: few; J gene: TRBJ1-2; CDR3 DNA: TGTGCCAGCAGCGTAGACAGGTTCTCATATGGCTACACCTTC; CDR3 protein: CASSVDRFSYGYTF
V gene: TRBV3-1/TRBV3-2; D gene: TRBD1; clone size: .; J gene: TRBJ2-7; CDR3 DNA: TGTGCCAGCAGCCAAGATTTGAACAGGGGGCGGAACGAGCAGTACTTC; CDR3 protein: CASSQDLNRGRNEQYF
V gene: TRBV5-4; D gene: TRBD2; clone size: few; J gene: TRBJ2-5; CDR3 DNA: TGTGCCAGCAGCTTGCCCCCTAGCGGGAGGGCCCGGGAGACCCAGTACTTC; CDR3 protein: CASSLPPSGRARETQYF
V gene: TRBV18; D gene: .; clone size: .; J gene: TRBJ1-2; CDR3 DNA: TGTGCCAGCTCACCCTCCAGACAGGCGCTAAACTATGGCTACACCTTC; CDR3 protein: CASSPSRQALNYGYTF
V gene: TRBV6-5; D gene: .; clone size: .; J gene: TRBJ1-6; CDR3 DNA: TGTGCCAGCAGTTCGGTGGATTCACCCCTCCACTTT; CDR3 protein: CASSSVDSPLHF
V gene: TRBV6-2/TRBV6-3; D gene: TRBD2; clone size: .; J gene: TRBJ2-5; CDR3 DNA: TGTGCCAGCAGTTACTCCTCACCAGAGACTAGCCGTGAGACCCAGTACTTC; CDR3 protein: CASSYSSPETSRETQYF
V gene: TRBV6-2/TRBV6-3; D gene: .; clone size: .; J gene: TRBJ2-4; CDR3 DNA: TGTGCCAGCAGCCTCACAGGGCCCAAAAACATTCAGTACTTC; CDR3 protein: CASSLTGPKNIQYF
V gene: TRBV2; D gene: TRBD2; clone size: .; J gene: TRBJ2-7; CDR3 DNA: TGTGCCAGCAGTGAGCCAGCGGGAGGTTACGAGCAGTACTTC; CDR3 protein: CASSEPAGGYEQYF
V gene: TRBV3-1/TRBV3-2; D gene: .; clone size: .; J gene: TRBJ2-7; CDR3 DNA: TGTGCCAGCAGCCAAGATCCCCAGGGGAACTACGAGCAGTACTTC; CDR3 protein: CASSQDPQGNYEQYF